The 17 T cell receptor beta chains below all came from one sample that was sequenced in a study of control samples from healthy donors and cancer patients. The table came from immunoSEQ multiplex PCR; TCRdb's copy has only in-frame clones and leaves some out. The sample shows fewer than 150,000 clones, around nine tenths of them seen only once. The material sequenced was blood. Receptor source: a man between 18 and 29 years old in good health.

The chain has TRBV28 and TRBJ2-7, with 7 bases aligning to TRBD1. J gave up 3 bases and V 7 bases, and 9 bases lay outside the gene matches. The CDR3 is 14 residues long. Germline lookup yields CDR1 MDHEN and CDR2 SYDVKM. CDR3 bases: TGTGCCAGCACACGACAGGGCTACTACTACGAGCAGTACTTC. Encoded protein: CASTRQGYYYEQYF.

J is TRBJ2-2 and V is TRBV6-5; 8 bases align to TRBD1. CDR3 size: 13 residues. The trim removed 8 bases at V and 10 bases at J, leaving 9 bases unmatched. Germline CDR1 reads MNHEY; CDR2 reads SVGAGI. The DNA for the CDR3 is TGTGCCAGCGCGGACAGGGATTTCGTGGAGCTGTTTTTT. It yields the protein CASADRDFVELFF.

This chain uses TRBV11-1 with TRBJ2-1; the D gene is possibly TRBD2 (6 bases). V was pared by 2 bases and J by 7 bases, with 15 bases between. CDR3 length equals 15 residues. CDR1 is SGHAT, CDR2 FQDESV, per germline (reference sequence). The CDR3 region is CASSLLREPANEQFF. In DNA form, the CDR3 reads TGTGCCAGCAGCTTACTCCGGGAGCCCGCTAATGAGCAGTTCTTC. The full variable domain, in which reference TRBV11-1 and TRBJ2-1 provide the parts outside the CDR3, is EAEVAQSPRYKITEKSQAVAFWCDPISGHATLYWYRQILGQGPELLVQFQDESVVDDSQLPKDRFSAERLKGVDSTLKIQPAELGDSAMYLCASSLLREPANEQFFGPGTRLTVL.

This clone appeared once. The CDR3, as DNA: TGTGCCAGCAGTCCATCGCGGGGCAACAATCAGCCCCAGCATTTT. Translated, it gives CASSPSRGNNQPQHF. The chain couples TRBV27 to TRBJ1-5, with D possibly being TRBD1 (5 bases). The CDR3 runs 15 residues. Germline V gene sequence: CDR1 MNHEY, CDR2 SMNVEV (reference sequence). V shed 5 bases and J shed 3 bases, with 14 bases lying between them.

The rearrangement joins TRBV19 to TRBJ1-5, with D perhaps TRBD1 (6 bases). Trimming removed 7 bases from V and 0 bases from J, with 25 bases in between. CDR1 LNHDA and CDR2 SQIVND come from the germline V gene (reference sequence). CDR3 length: 19 amino acids. The CDR3 sequence is CASTFSRGTPKGSNQPQHF. CDR3 in DNA: TGTGCCAGTACCTTCTCAAGGGGGACACCGAAAGGTAGCAATCAGCCCCAGCATTTT. Drawing the rest from reference TRBV19 and TRBJ1-5, the complete variable domain is DGGITQSPKYLFRKEGQNVTLSCEQNLNHDAMYWYRQDPGQGLRLIYYSQIVNDFQKGDIAEGYSVSREKKESFPLTVTSAQKNPTAFYLCASTFSRGTPKGSNQPQHFGDGTRLSIL.

About this clone itself: A junction boundary mismatches the germline segment, possibly from a read error. The J gene is TRBJ2-5, the V gene TRBV2, with TRBD2 identical over 12 bases. There are 20 residues in the CDR3. Germline V CDR1 and CDR2: SNHLY, FYNNEI. Written as DNA, the CDR3 is TGTGCCCGCAGTCACGCGGCTAGCGGGGGGGGGATCCACGCTCAAGAGACCCAGTACTTC. This gives the protein CARSHAASGGGIHAQETQYF.

For this clone: The sample holds other DNA sequences that translate to the same CDR3. The CDR3 region is CASSLASGELFF. CDR3 nucleotides: TGTGCCAGCAGCTTAGCTAGCGGGGAGCTGTTTTTT. The V and J genes are TRBV7-9 and TRBJ2-2; no clear D gene. CDR3 length: 12 amino acids. Germline values: CDR1 SEHNR, CDR2 FQNEAQ (reference sequence). Trimming took off 0 bases at V and 7 bases at J, with 3 bases between the two ends.

J is TRBJ2-7 and V is TRBV5-5; D gene unclear. Trimming removed 4 bases at V and 7 bases at J, with 18 bases between. Germline V lookup: CDR1 SGHKS, CDR2 YYEKEE (reference sequence). The CDR3 length is 14 residues. The CDR3: CASSTQPNTGEQYF. The CDR3 DNA sequence: TGTGCCAGCAGCACGCAACCGAACACCGGTGAGCAGTACTTC.

The rearrangement uses TRBV25-1 and TRBJ2-3, with D uncertain. The CDR3 runs 14 residues. V dropped 2 bases and J dropped 0 bases, with 6 bases sitting between them. Germline-derived CDR1 and CDR2 are MGHDK and SYGVNS. In DNA, the CDR3 is TGTGCCAGCAGTGAAGAACTCAGCACAGATACGCAGTATTTT. Translation gives CASSEELSTDTQYF.

The chain combines TRBV6-1 with TRBJ1-1; no firm D call. V lost 2 bases, J lost 1 base, and 8 bases lay in between. Germline CDR1 MNHNS, CDR2 SASEGT. There are 14 residues in the CDR3. As DNA, the CDR3 is TGTGCCAGCAGTGAATTCTCAGCGAACACTGAAGCTTTCTTT. It specifies CASSEFSANTEAFF.

V is TRBV24-1 and J is TRBJ2-5; D ambiguous. CDR3 length: 13 amino acids. The V gene's germline CDR1 is KGHDR and CDR2 SFDVKD. V lost 3 bases and J 5 bases, leaving 9 bases between the germline ends. The CDR3 loop reads CATSDRLTETQYF. The CDR3 nucleotides read TGTGCCACCAGTGATCGACTCACCGAGACCCAGTACTTC.

This clone was found many times. The V gene is TRBV7-3, the J gene TRBJ1-1; D perhaps matches TRBD1 (5 bases). This CDR3 has 15 residues. From germline, CDR1 is SGHTA and CDR2 FQGTGA. V was trimmed by 1 base and J by 0 bases, leaving 9 bases between them. DNA of the CDR3: TGTGCCAGCAGCTTAAGGGGGTGGGTGAACACTGAAGCTTTCTTT. Its translation is CASSLRGWVNTEAFF.

DNA for the CDR3: TGTGCCAGCAGCTTAAACCCCCCTCGCTCCCATGAGCAGTTCTTC. Translating gives CASSLNPPRSHEQFF. V is TRBV7-8 and J is TRBJ2-1; D is unclear. The CDR3 sequence is 15 residues long. Germline lookup yields CDR1 SGHVS and CDR2 FQNEAQ. The germline V and J ends were trimmed by 2 bases and 8 bases, with 16 bases remaining between them.

CDR3 region: CASSSKKDRESEKLFF. CDR3 nucleotides: TGTGCCAGCAGTTCCAAGAAGGACAGGGAAAGTGAAAAACTGTTTTTT. This chain links TRBV27 with TRBJ1-4; 8 nucleotides align to TRBD1. From germline, CDR1 is MNHEY and CDR2 SMNVEV (reference sequence). This CDR3 is 16 amino acids long. V was pared by 4 bases and J by 7 bases, with 11 bases of the junction left unmatched.

The genes are TRBV11-3 and TRBJ2-3; D might be TRBD2 (5 bases). This CDR3 is built from 15 residues. Germline CDR1 and CDR2: SGHNT and YENEEA. V gave up 3 bases and J gave up 3 bases, with 13 bases separating them. CDR3 DNA sequence: TGTGCCAGCAGCTTTCTCTTGAGCGGAACAGATACGCAGTATTTT. Translated: CASSFLLSGTDTQYF.

Comments on this clone: This specimen includes other DNA sequences encoding the same CDR3. The V call is TRBV7-9, the J call TRBJ1-2; no reliable D call. Trimming stripped 1 base from V and 5 bases from J, with 8 bases between. The CDR3 consists of 13 residues. Germline V gene data show CDR1 as SEHNR and CDR2 as FQNEAQ (reference sequence). The CDR3 bases are TGTGCCAGCAGCTTAGAGGGTGGATATGGCTACACCTTC. It specifies CASSLEGGYGYTF.

The V and J genes are TRBV6-2 or TRBV6-3 and TRBJ2-2, with 7 bases lining up with TRBD1. The CDR3 has 17 amino acids. The trim removed 2 bases at V and 5 bases at J, leaving 11 bases unmatched. Looked up from germline, CDR1 is MNHEY and CDR2 is SVGEGT. The CDR3 region is CASSYAGTVERTGELFF. The CDR3 DNA follows: TGTGCCAGCAGTTACGCCGGGACAGTTGAGAGGACCGGGGAGCTGTTTTTT.